This entry concerns a single TCR beta chain. Original handling: By means of reference gene primer amplification, nucleated cell counts were estimated. TCRdb's table, derived via immunoSEQ multiplex PCR, lists solely in-frame clones and lacks some. V and J calls and clone size follow that table, whereas D and trimming were derived from the DNA. The sample yields 120,000 or so clones, roughly nine tenths seen once. This sample was included in a study of blood T cell repertoires in COVID-19. Study information: Donors in the United States, Italy and Spain gave samples during acute or convalescent COVID-19. The cDNA or gDNA used as material had been derived from T cells, B-cell-depleted T cells, or PBMCs.

The CDR3 covers 17 residues. The V gene end was trimmed by 1 base and the J gene end by 6 bases; junction bases not matched to a gene: 7. Germline V gene sequence: CDR1 LGHDT, CDR2 YNNKEL (reference sequence). The sequence derives from a man aged 50-60 years with active COVID-19. The specimen was peripheral blood. The chain couples TRBV3-1 (or the pseudogene TRBV3-2) to TRBJ2-1; 12 nucleotides match TRBD2. This CDR3 reads CASSQVFSSGGGNEQFF. The CDR3 nucleotides are TGTGCCAGCAGCCAAGTCTTTTCTAGCGGGGGGGGCAATGAGCAGTTCTTC.